This section outlines one TCR beta chain sequence together with its context. Its specific antigen is unknown. One end of the junction fails to match germline, which may point to a read error. In the paper's terms, the time point label means: about 28 days (+/-7) after the second vaccine dose. This specimen's treatment or condition label, interpreted: meningococcal conjugate vaccine given as trial control. The vaccinee samples were drawn from two UK trials, COV001 and COV002, one of which was a single-blind randomized controlled phase 2/3 trial testing AZD1222 (ChAdOx1 nCoV-19) in healthy adults. For TCRbeta chain sequencing, PBMC samples from trial participants were taken at day 0 and at day 28 after the second dose. From cysteine to phenylalanine, the CDR3 is 12 amino acids long. Only CDR3 DNA remains: 36 bases, in frame from the first base. From the germline V gene, CDR1 is SGDLS and CDR2 is YYNGEE.

The CDR3 regions of human TCRbeta chains were subjected to immunosequencing. For the original study's pipeline: TCRs in the repertoires were matched against a reference library of SARS-CoV-2-specific TCRs that had been generated with the MIRA antigen-specificity platform. Breadth was defined as the fraction of unique TCRs that were SARS-CoV-2-associated. Depth was defined as the fraction of total T cells that were SARS-CoV-2-associated. Each spike-specific TCR was assigned to its reactive spike region and to a CD4 or CD8 class using the MIRA data. Log10-transformed breadth and depth values were compared by one-way ANOVA with Sidak's multiple comparisons tests. Drawn from immuneACCESS, this table holds only the in-frame rearrangements with V and J called that TCRdb kept. Clones are partly lost; checked studies trace under half to an unresolved V gene and leave the rest unexplained. V, J and clone size are taken as reported in that table, and D and trimming were inferred from the DNA itself. Present in this sample are 150,000 to 200,000 clones, just over 90% of which were seen just once. About 4% of the sample is held by the ten biggest clonotypes.

The record originates from a study of T cell responses to AZD1222 COVID-19 vaccine (dated by TCRdb to the early 2020s). Background on the whole study: A total of 233 trial participants underwent TCR sequencing, of whom about 200 received two doses of AZD1222 and 26 received two doses of the MenACWY control vaccine. Trial participants were enrolled by age into 18-55, 56-69 and 70-plus year subgroups, with approximately 160, 26 and 62 TCR-sequenced participants respectively.

General study outcomes and caveats: In the small 56-69-year group, the increase in depth fell short of significance, most likely because of low power. No day 14 peak-response samples were available, so repertoires were characterized only after the peak T cell response. The vaccine-associated CD4 TCRs covered the entire spike protein, and the dominant responses fell in regions 160-218 and 743-854. Participants were mostly white British and included more females than males, and it was suggested by the authors that clonal diversity may have been underestimated. Spike-specific TCR breadth and depth rose significantly after two AZD1222 doses compared with day 0 and with MenACWY recipients. Conclusions about previously exposed vaccinees were limited because only a handful of AZD1222 recipients were SARS-CoV-2 seropositive at baseline. Reportedly, almost half of the unique spike-specific TCRs recognized epitopes lying outside the regions that are mutated in the B.1.351 and B.1.1.7 variants.

The rearrangement combines TRBV9 with TRBJ2-7, with an unclear D gene assignment. The TCR comes from an adult who received the MenACWY meningococcal vaccine as a control. The sample was peripheral blood, taken 28 days after the second dose of the MenACWY control vaccine. The DNA sequence reads TGTGCCAGCAGCGTCCGAGGTGACGAGCAATACTTC. Translated, this is CASSVRGDEQYF.